The T cell receptor beta chain described here comes from a study of T cell repertoires in cytomegalovirus infection. Study background: Shared public TCR beta signatures pointed to both CMV infection and a matching HLA type. Study-level points and caveats: Clonotype analysis showed dominance of the ex vivo response by HLA-C-restricted CMV-specific TCR beta clonotypes. Identification of carriers of CMV plus the relevant HLA was achieved through cumulative public TCR beta family frequency.

Turning to this clonotype: Its antigen remains unidentified.

TCRdb reprocessed the reads with MiXCR, giving one entry per CDR3 protein. The sample yields just under 500,000 distinct CDR3 sequences, roughly a third seen once. With V trimmed by 6 bases and J by 3 bases, 8 bases remained unmatched. The CDR3 is 15 amino acids. Germline V lookup: CDR1 ENHRY, CDR2 SYGVKD. V gene TRBV10-3 combines with J gene TRBJ2-3, with 8 bases identical to TRBD2. Sample: cultured PBMCs, taken from culture after CMV antigen stimulation. The sequence was obtained from a human donor in good health (CMV status not recorded). Some clones in this sample may be carry-over from other donors' samples. The CDR3 loop is CAIRDSGNPTDTQYF. DNA of the CDR3: TGTGCCATCAGAGATAGCGGGAATCCGACAGATACGCAGTATTTT.